In this sample, the clone carrying this T cell receptor (beta chain) turned up a few times. During its preparation, the TCRbeta library received unique molecular identifiers. TCRdb redid the calling of the PCR reads with MiXCR, one entry per CDR3 protein. The sample holds hundreds of thousands of distinct CDR3 sequences, about an eighth seen once. V was pared by 1 base and J by 5 bases, with 11 bases between. The CDR3 loop spans 14 amino acids. Germline CDR1 MNHEY, CDR2 SVGAGI. The data derive from a study of T-cell reconstitution after alpha-beta-depleted transplantation in children. This rearrangement joins TRBV6-5 to TRBJ2-5, with D tentatively TRBD2 (6 bases). This receptor was identified in a male patient younger than 18 who had a stem cell transplant for acute myeloid leukemia, so the T cells may come from the graft donor. Sequencing used PBMCs, mostly from graft donor cells, obtained 360 days after TCRalphabeta/CD19-depleted stem cell transplant. CDR3 residues: CASSYLFGGETQYF. The CDR3, as DNA: TGTGCCAGCAGTTACTTGTTTGGGGGGGAGACCCAGTACTTC.